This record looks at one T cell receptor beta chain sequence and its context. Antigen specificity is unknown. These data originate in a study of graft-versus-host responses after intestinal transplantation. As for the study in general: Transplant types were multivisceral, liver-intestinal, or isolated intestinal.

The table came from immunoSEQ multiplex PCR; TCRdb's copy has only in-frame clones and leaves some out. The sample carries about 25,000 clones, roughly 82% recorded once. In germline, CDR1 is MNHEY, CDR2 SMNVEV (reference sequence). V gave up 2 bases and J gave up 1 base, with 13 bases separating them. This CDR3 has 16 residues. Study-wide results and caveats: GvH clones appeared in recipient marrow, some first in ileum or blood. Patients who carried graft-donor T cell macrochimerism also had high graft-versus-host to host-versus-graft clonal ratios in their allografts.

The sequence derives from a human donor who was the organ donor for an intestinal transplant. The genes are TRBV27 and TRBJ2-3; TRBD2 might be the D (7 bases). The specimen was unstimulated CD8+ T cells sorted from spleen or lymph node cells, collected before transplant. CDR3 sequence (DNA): TGTGCCAGCAGTTTAGGAGGGGGGGCCGGCACAGATACGCAGTATTTT. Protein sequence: CASSLGGGAGTDTQYF.